One and the same sample provided the 17 T cell receptor beta chains below, sequenced in a study of blood T cells in healthy people across ages. A second about 7 to 11 cycle PCR used barcoded and J-beta primers. TCRdb called the 5' RACE reads again in MiXCR, with one record for every CDR3 protein. The sample lists roughly 1,700,000 distinct CDR3 sequences, 28% occurring once. The sample consisted of blood. The receptors derive from a young woman in good health.

Only a few counts were recorded for this clonotype. The chain couples TRBV15 to TRBJ2-7; D remains ambiguous. Trimming shortened V by 3 bases and J by 3 bases, and 9 bases separated the two germline ends. CDR3 length: 13 amino acids. The germline CDR1 and CDR2 sequences are LNHNV and YYDKDF (reference sequence). As DNA, the CDR3 is TGTGCCACCAGCAGCGAAAGATACTACGAGCAGTACTTC. Its translation is CATSSERYYEQYF.

As regards this clonotype: The junction does not match germline at one end; this may be a read error. This chain links TRBV5-1 with TRBJ1-6; unclear D gene. Germline-derived CDR1 and CDR2 are SGHRS and YFSETQ. The CDR3 is made up of 13 amino acids. Here the CDR3 reads CASSLAPGSPLHF. The CDR3 DNA is TGTGCCAGCAGCTTAGCCCCGGGGTCCCCCCTCCACTTT. The full variable domain, completed using reference TRBV5-1 and TRBJ1-6, is KAGVTQTPRYLIKTRGQQVTLSCSPISGHRSVSWYQQTPGQGLQFLFEYFSETQRNKGNFPGRFSGRQFSNSRSEMNVSTLELGDSALYLCASSLAPGSPLHFGNGTRLTVT.

V and J are TRBV20-1 and TRBJ2-7, with D tentatively TRBD2 (6 bases). CDR3 length: 14 residues. Per the germline V gene, CDR1 is DFQATT and CDR2 is SNEGSKA (reference sequence). Between the trimmed V and J ends, which lost 3 bases and 7 bases, there was a span of 19 bases. DNA for the CDR3: TGCAGTGCTAGTGGCGGGAATGCCCCCAATGAGCAGTACTTC. Its translation is CSASGGNAPNEQYF.

This clonotype has only a few counts. This chain connects TRBV7-3 to TRBJ1-2; D unclear. This CDR3 region has 15 residues. V was clipped by 7 bases and J by 6 bases, with 21 bases between them. The V gene's germline CDR1 is SGHTA and CDR2 FQGTGA. The CDR3 sequence: CASTLTARDWHGYTF. CDR3 nucleotides: TGTGCCAGCACTCTTACGGCCCGAGATTGGCATGGCTACACCTTC. Based on the CDR3 plus reference TRBV7-3 and TRBJ1-2, the full variable domain is GAGVSQTPSNKVTEKGKYVELRCDPISGHTALYWYRQSLGQGPEFLIYFQGTGAADDSGLPNDRFFAVRPEGSVSTLKIQRTERGDSAVYLCASTLTARDWHGYTFGSGTRLTVV.

This clonotype was counted many times. This chain uses TRBV5-6 with TRBJ2-1; the D call may be TRBD1 or TRBD2 (5 bases each). CDR3 length: 13 residues. Germline CDR1 is SGHDT and CDR2 is YYEEEE. Trimming shortened V by 1 base and J by 11 bases, and 13 bases separated the two germline ends. CDR3 DNA sequence: TGTGCCAGCAGCTTGAGGCTCGGGGACCAGCAGTTCTTC. Residues: CASSLRLGDQQFF.

V is TRBV3-1 and J is TRBJ2-1; 10 bases line up with TRBD2. This CDR3 region has 16 residues. Unmatched junction bases numbered 7, after V lost 4 bases and J lost 4 bases. Germline V lookup: CDR1 LGHDT, CDR2 YNNKEL (reference sequence). CDR3: CASSPVSGRTYNEQFF. The CDR3 DNA reads TGTGCCAGCAGCCCTGTTAGCGGGAGGACGTACAATGAGCAGTTCTTC.

V is TRBV7-9 and J is TRBJ1-1; the match to TRBD1 covers 7 bases. The CDR3 contains 14 residues. The germline V gene encodes CDR1 SEHNR and CDR2 FQNEAQ (reference sequence). V lost 5 bases and J lost 4; bases outside the gene matches: 7. CDR3 DNA: TGTGCCAGCAGCCCCGACAGGGATCGCACTGAAGCTTTCTTT. Its protein is CASSPDRDRTEAFF.

The V and J genes are TRBV7-2 and TRBJ2-7; the D gene is possibly TRBD2 (6 bases). The J call may be wrong; the DNA end is better matched by TRBJ2-5. Germline V gives CDR1 SGHTA, CDR2 FQGNSA. The length of the CDR3 is 14 residues. CDR3 DNA: TGTGCCAGCAGCTACGATAGGAGGGCCGAGACCCAGTACTTC. This sequence encodes CASSYDRRAETQYF.

This clonotype has at least ten counts. CDR3 in amino acids: CSAPRMGGGDTQYF. The CDR3 DNA follows: TGCAGTGCTCCCCGAATGGGGGGGGGAGATACGCAGTATTTT. The chain carries TRBV20-1 and TRBJ2-3, with 7 bases that match TRBD2. This CDR3 spans 14 amino acids. Germline V CDR1 and CDR2: DFQATT, SNEGSKA (reference sequence). The V segment lost 5 bases and the J segment 5 bases; nucleotides outside the gene matches: 10.

The V gene is TRBV18, the J gene TRBJ1-1; 7 bases are a match to TRBD1. CDR1 is KGHSH and CDR2 is LQKENI in the germline V gene. V trimming: 3 bases; J trimming: 3 bases; junction bases outside the gene matches: 4. The CDR3 extends over 14 amino acids. The DNA for the CDR3 is TGTGCCAGCTCACCTTCCCAGGGGGACACTGAAGCTTTCTTT. Protein sequence: CASSPSQGDTEAFF.

This clonotype came up many times. The chain carries TRBV19 and TRBJ2-1; 8 bases map to TRBD2. The CDR3 loop spans 16 amino acids. The V gene's germline CDR1 is LNHDA and CDR2 SQIVND (reference sequence). Trimming removed 6 bases from V and 0 bases from J; junction bases left unmatched: 7. DNA of the CDR3: TGTGCCAGTAGCGAATCAAGCGGGGGCTCCTACAATGAGCAGTTCTTC. Protein sequence: CASSESSGGSYNEQFF.

The chain employs TRBV28 and TRBJ2-2; D is unclear. Trimming shortened V by 3 bases and J by 8 bases, and 16 bases separated the two germline ends. This CDR3 is 15 amino acids long. Germline CDR1 reads MDHEN; CDR2 reads SYDVKM. Written as DNA, the CDR3 is TGTGCCAGCAGTTTTTCTTCTGGCGTCGGGGGGGAGCTGTTTTTT. Protein product: CASSFSSGVGGELFF.

The J gene is TRBJ2-4, the V gene TRBV30; D gene uncertain. Trimming shortened V by 3 bases and J by 0 bases, and 18 bases separated the two germline ends. The CDR3 consists of 17 residues. The germline CDR1 and CDR2 sequences are GTSNPN and SVGIG (reference sequence). CDR3 DNA: TGTGCCTGGAGGGGGTCAGCAAGACTGCTAGCCAAAAACATTCAGTACTTC. This gives the protein CAWRGSARLLAKNIQYF.

In nucleotides, the CDR3 is TGTGCCAGCAGGGGGGAAGGGAGAAGCTACGAGCAGTACTTC. Translating gives CASRGEGRSYEQYF. The chain joins TRBV3-1 to TRBJ2-4; D may be TRBD1 or TRBD2 (5 bases each). The J call may be faulty, since TRBJ2-7 better matches the DNA end. Germline V gives CDR1 LGHDT, CDR2 YNNKEL (reference sequence). CDR3 size: 14 residues.

The CDR3 spells CASSLEVSKASSTDTQYF. The DNA of the CDR3 is TGTGCCAGCAGCTTAGAGGTCTCTAAGGCCTCTAGCACAGATACGCAGTATTTT. V is TRBV7-2 and J is TRBJ2-3, with D uncertain. The CDR3 totals 18 residues. With 1 base removed from V and 0 bases from J, the gap between germline ends came to 17 bases. CDR1 and CDR2 from the germline V gene are SGHTA and FQGNSA.

This rearrangement joins TRBV19 to TRBJ1-6; D gene unclear. The CDR3 covers 15 residues. Germline CDR1 reads LNHDA; CDR2 reads SQIVND (reference sequence). Trimming removed 6 bases from V and 5 bases from J, with 14 bases in between. The CDR3 coding sequence is TGTGCCAGTAGCCGGGGAGTTCTAGATAATTCACCCCTCCACTTT. Amino acid sequence: CASSRGVLDNSPLHF.

This clonotype was counted at least ten times. The chain recombines TRBV20-1 with TRBJ2-7; 7 nucleotides align to TRBD2. The CDR3 sequence is 14 residues long. In germline, CDR1 is DFQATT, CDR2 SNEGSKA (reference sequence). After removal of 3 bases from V and 2 bases from J, the junction contained 7 bases not matched to a gene. Here the CDR3 reads CSASPSGEAYEQYF. The CDR3 bases are TGCAGTGCTAGTCCAAGCGGGGAGGCCTACGAGCAGTACTTC.